This record covers a single T cell receptor (beta chain). This sample is part of a study of T-cell reconstitution after alpha-beta-depleted transplantation in children. Looked up from germline, CDR1 is MDHEN and CDR2 is SYDVKM. The CDR3 totals 14 residues. The V gene lost 6 bases and the J gene lost 5 bases, with 17 bases spanning the gap. Library preparation (for TCRbeta) was performed with unique molecular identifiers. TCRdb analysed the PCR reads with MiXCR anew, one entry per CDR3 protein. The repertoire includes some 390,000 distinct CDR3 sequences, around 21% of them detected once, and over 3.5% sits in the top ten.

This specimen was PBMCs from the stem cell graft donor, taken from the stem cell graft. This chain links TRBV28 with TRBJ2-7, with a weak D call TRBD1 (5 bases). This TCR derives from a human donor who donated a stem cell graft to a child with acute myeloid leukemia. CDR3 bases: TGTGCCAGCAGCCGGAAACAGGTAATCCACGAGCAGTACTTC. Translating gives CASSRKQVIHEQYF.